A selection of T cell receptor beta chains follows, all from one sample in a study of T cells in Graves' hyperthyroidism and ophthalmopathy. Via MiXCR, TCRdb re-called the multiplex PCR reads, giving one row per CDR3 protein. The repertoire holds under 550,000 distinct CDR3 sequences, with roughly 15% as singletons. The material sequenced was blood. These receptors were taken from a woman under 30 with Graves' hyperthyroidism. Each CDR3 is given with its conserved first and last residue. D genes are given only for firm matches. Clone size is given for some rows only: seen once, a few or many times, or a class if the clone is expanded.

>TRBJ2-4|many|TRBV28|TRBD2
TGTGCCAGCAGTTTGGCCGGGGGCTTGGCTAGCGGGAGGGCCTGGAACATTCAGTACTTC
CASSLAGGLASGRAWNIQYF
>TRBJ2-7|many|TRBV5-1|NA
TGCGCCAGCAGCATGGGAGGCTCCTACGAGCAGTACTTC
CASSMGGSYEQYF
>TRBJ1-6|many|TRBV28|NA
TGTGCCAGCAGTTTAAGGGCAGACTCCTATAATTCACCCCTCCACTTT
CASSLRADSYNSPLHF
>TRBJ2-1|few|TRBV4-1|TRBD2
TGCGCCAGCAGCCAAGTGACTAGCGGGTACAATGAGCAGTTCTTC
CASSQVTSGYNEQFF
>TRBJ1-2|many|TRBV18|TRBD1
TGTGCCAGCTCACCGGGACAGAGTAACTATGGCTACACCTTC
CASSPGQSNYGYTF
>TRBJ1-1|many|TRBV18|NA
TGTGCCAGCTCATATACAGGGTTCACTGAAGCTTTCTTT
CASSYTGFTEAFF
>TRBJ2-1|many|TRBV6-1|TRBD2
TGTGCCAGCAGTGAAGTCAGCGGGAGAGGGAACAATGAGCAGTTCTTC
CASSEVSGRGNNEQFF
>TRBJ2-3|few|TRBV30|NA
TGTGCCAGGAGCGTGGGGCGCACAGATACGCAGTATTTT
CARSVGRTDTQYF
>TRBJ1-3|many|TRBV12-3/TRBV12-4|NA
TGTGCCAGCAGTTTAAGAGGCAGGGGCTCTGGAAACACCATATATTTT
CASSLRGRGSGNTIYF
>TRBJ1-3|NA|TRBV5-1|NA
TGTGCCAGCAGCTTGGGGAGCGGGAGTTACTCTGGAAACACCATATATTTT
CASSLGSGSYSGNTIYF
>TRBJ2-7|NA|TRBV7-9|TRBD2
TGTGCCAGCAGCTTGGACGGGAGGGCCTATAGCGAGCAGTACTTC
CASSLDGRAYSEQYF
>TRBJ1-2|many|TRBV6-1|TRBD1
TGTGCCAGCAGCTATGACAGGGGGCTTGACTATGGCTACACCTTC
CASSYDRGLDYGYTF
>TRBJ1-6|many|TRBV18|NA
TGTGCCAGCTCACCGTCAAATTCACCCCTCCACTTT
CASSPSNSPLHF
>TRBJ2-7|NA|TRBV4-1|TRBD2
TGCGCCAGCAGCCAAGACAGCGGGAGGTCGTACGAGCAGTACTTC
CASSQDSGRSYEQYF
>TRBJ2-4|few|TRBV29-1|TRBD2
TGCAGCGTTGTCGAGACTAGCGGGAGGGCAAACATTCAGTACTTC
CSVVETSGRANIQYF
>TRBJ2-3|few|TRBV6-2/TRBV6-3|TRBD2
TGTGCCAGCAGTGACTCTAGCGGGAGGGCCACAGATACGCAGTATTTT
CASSDSSGRATDTQYF
>TRBJ1-1|NA|TRBV9|TRBD1
TGTGCCAGCAGCGGGGGGGACAGGGCCGGGAACACTGAAGCTTTCTTT
CASSGGDRAGNTEAFF
>TRBJ2-7|few|TRBV19|TRBD1
TGTGCCAGTAGTGATGTCCCGGGACAGGGGACCAACGAGCAGTACTTC
CASSDVPGQGTNEQYF
>TRBJ1-2|NA|TRBV29-1|NA
TGCAGCGTTGGCCCAGGGACTAACTATGGCTACACCTTC
CSVGPGTNYGYTF
>TRBJ2-2|NA|TRBV6-5|TRBD2
TGTGCCAGCCCACGCGGGGGTGGTGGGCCCGGGGAGCTGCTTTTT
CASPRGGGGPGELLF
>TRBJ2-7|few|TRBV12-3/TRBV12-4|TRBD2
TGTGCCAGCAGGAGGGAGGGGTTCAACGAGCAGTACTTC
CASRREGFNEQYF
>TRBJ2-5|NA|TRBV19|NA
TGTGCCAGTAGTATCATGGGGCAGGGAGAGACCCAGTACTTC
CASSIMGQGETQYF